This T cell receptor (beta chain) was captured in a study of blood T cell repertoires in COVID-19. The CDR3 contains 16 residues. Germline trimming cut 3 bases from V and 6 bases from J; bases unmatched to any gene: 6. Germline assignment: CDR1 SGHAT and CDR2 FQNNGV. Assay used: immunoSEQ multiplex PCR; TCRdb lists only in-frame clones, some missing. The table records tens of thousands of clones, more than 70% of them present only once. The sequence was obtained from a man aged 35 to 55 with acute or convalescent COVID-19. The rearrangement uses TRBV11-2 and TRBJ2-2, with TRBD2 identical over 11 bases. What was sequenced was peripheral blood. The CDR3: CASSFGLAGGPGELFF. In nucleotides, the CDR3 is TGTGCCAGCAGCTTTGGACTAGCGGGTGGCCCCGGGGAGCTGTTTTTT. Filled out from reference TRBV11-2 and TRBJ2-2, the complete variable domain reads EAGVAQSPRYKIIEKRQSVAFWCNPISGHATLYWYQQILGQGPKLLIQFQNNGVVDDSQLPKDRFSAERLKGVDSTLKIQPAKLEDSAVYLCASSFGLAGGPGELFFGEGSRLTVL.